The sequence of this T cell receptor (beta chain) was determined in a study of T cell repertoires in cytomegalovirus infection. Study context: It was the public TCR beta signatures that indicated both CMV infection and matching HLA type.

TCRdb ran MiXCR on the reads and lists one entry per CDR3 protein. The sample lists roughly 500,000 distinct CDR3 sequences; about 17% were seen once. The length of the CDR3 is 14 residues. V was clipped by 1 base and J by 2 bases, with 7 bases between them. Germline V gives CDR1 SGHAT, CDR2 FQNNGV. This clonotype was counted ten times or more. The sample consisted of CD8+ T cells from PBMCs. The receptor was isolated from a human donor in good health (CMV status not recorded). Some clones in this sample may be carry-over from other donors' samples. This rearrangement joins TRBV11-2 to TRBJ2-3; unclear D gene. The CDR3 region has the DNA TGTGCCAGCAGCTTAGCGCGAGACACAGATACGCAGTATTTT. This codes for CASSLARDTDTQYF.